This TCR beta chain was identified in a study of cytomegalovirus exposure and HLA in healthy donors. Overall study results and limits: Across all donors, roughly uniform sequencing depth was an assumption of the presence/absence analyses. Sequencing artifact likely explains a cluster of highly shared sequence variants.

On this clone itself: No antigen is known for it.

PCR employed 60 Vbeta and 13 Jbeta primers. Profiled with immunoSEQ multiplex PCR; TCRdb holds only in-frame clones, not every one. The table lists roughly 130,000 clones, around 90% of them singletons. Trimming removed 8 bases from V and 4 bases from J; junction bases left unmatched: 10. From germline, CDR1 is MNHNS and CDR2 SASEGT. The CDR3 length is 15 residues. This rearrangement joins TRBV6-1 to TRBJ2-3; 9 bases match TRBD2. The receptor was isolated from a woman aged 40 to 50 in good health and CMV-seronegative. The sequenced material came from PBMCs. CDR3 DNA sequence: TGTGCCAGCTGGGCGGCGGGAGGGCCCGCAGATACGCAGTATTTT. This translates into CASWAAGGPADTQYF.